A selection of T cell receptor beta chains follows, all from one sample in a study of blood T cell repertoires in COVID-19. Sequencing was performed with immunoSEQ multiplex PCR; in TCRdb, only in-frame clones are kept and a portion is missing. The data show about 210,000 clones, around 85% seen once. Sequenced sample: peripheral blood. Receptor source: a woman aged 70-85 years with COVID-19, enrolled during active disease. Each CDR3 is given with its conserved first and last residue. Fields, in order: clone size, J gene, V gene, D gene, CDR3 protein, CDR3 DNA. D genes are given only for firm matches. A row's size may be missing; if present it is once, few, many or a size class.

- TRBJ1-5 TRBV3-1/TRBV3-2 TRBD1 CASSRQGIDQPQHF TGTGCCAGCAGCCGACAGGGGATCGATCAGCCCCAGCATTTT
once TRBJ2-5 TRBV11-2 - CASSSGIQETQYF TGTGCCAGCAGCTCCGGTATTCAAGAGACCCAGTACTTC
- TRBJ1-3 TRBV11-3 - CASSPDRDTIYF TGTGCCAGCAGCCCCGACCGGGACACCATATATTTT
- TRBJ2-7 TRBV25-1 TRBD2 CASSARTSGSTSPEQYF TGTGCCAGCAGTGCTCGGACTAGCGGGAGTACCTCTCCCGAGCAGTACTTC
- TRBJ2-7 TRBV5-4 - CASSFGRDGEQYF TGTGCCAGCAGCTTTGGCAGGGATGGCGAGCAGTACTTC
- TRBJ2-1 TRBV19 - CASKQGFGAYNEQFF TGTGCCAGTAAACAGGGTTTCGGCGCCTACAATGAGCAGTTCTTC
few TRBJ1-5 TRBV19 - CASSILEPRHQPQHF TGTGCCAGTAGTATCTTGGAGCCGAGGCATCAGCCCCAGCATTTT
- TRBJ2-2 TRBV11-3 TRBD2 CASSLQRGNTGELFF TGTGCCAGCAGCTTACAGCGGGGGAACACCGGGGAGCTGTTTTTT
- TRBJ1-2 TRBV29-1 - CSVENSYTF TGCAGCGTTGAAAATAGCTACACCTTC
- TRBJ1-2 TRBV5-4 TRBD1 CASSLAPDRAAYGYTF TGTGCCAGCAGCTTGGCCCCGGACAGGGCCGCCTATGGCTACACCTTC
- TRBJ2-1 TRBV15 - CATSRDPRGEQFF TGTGCCACCAGCAGAGACCCCCGGGGTGAGCAGTTCTTC
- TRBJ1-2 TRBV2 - CASSVAPDSFNYGYTF TGTGCCAGCAGTGTGGCGCCCGACAGTTTTAACTATGGCTACACCTTC
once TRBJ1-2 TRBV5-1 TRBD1 CASSLQGAGSMGYTF TGCGCCAGCAGCTTGCAGGGGGCCGGTTCTATGGGCTACACCTTC
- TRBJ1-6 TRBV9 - CASSVEGATNSPLHF TGTGCCAGCAGCGTAGAAGGGGCGACGAATTCACCCCTCCACTTT
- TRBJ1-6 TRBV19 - CASSSDSSSYNSPLHF TGTGCCAGTAGCAGTGACTCGAGCTCCTATAATTCACCCCTCCACTTT
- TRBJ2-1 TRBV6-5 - CASSRDFYNEQFF TGTGCCTCTTCCCGGGACTTCTACAATGAGCAGTTCTTC
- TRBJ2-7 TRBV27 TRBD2 CASSLGTSGRASHEQYF TGTGCCAGCAGTTTAGGGACTAGCGGGAGGGCGTCGCACGAGCAGTACTTC
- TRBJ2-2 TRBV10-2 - CASRGSRTGELFF TGCGCCAGCAGGGGCAGCCGCACCGGGGAGCTGTTTTTT
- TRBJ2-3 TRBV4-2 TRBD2 CASSQVSGRENTQYF TGTGCCAGCAGCCAGGTTAGCGGGAGGGAAAATACGCAGTATTTT
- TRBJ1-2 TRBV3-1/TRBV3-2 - CASRDNGVAYGYTF TGTGCCAGCAGGGATAACGGGGTGGCCTATGGCTACACCTTC
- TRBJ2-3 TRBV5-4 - CASSLAFLEPHTQYF TGTGCCAGCAGCTTGGCCTTTCTTGAGCCTCATACGCAGTATTTT
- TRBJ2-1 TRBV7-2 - CASSSSLTGRNEQFF TGTGCCAGCAGCTCCAGCTTGACAGGGAGGAATGAGCAGTTCTTC
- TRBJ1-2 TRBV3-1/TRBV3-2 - CASSRSGTNYGYTF TGTGCCAGCAGCCGATCCGGGACTAACTATGGCTACACCTTC
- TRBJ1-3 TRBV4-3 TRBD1 CASSQDEGPRTGKAGNTIYF TGCGCCAGCAGCCAAGATGAAGGCCCACGGACAGGGAAGGCTGGAAACACCATATATTTT
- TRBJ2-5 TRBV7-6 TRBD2 CASSKRTSALQETQYF TGTGCCAGCAGCAAACGGACTAGCGCTCTCCAAGAGACCCAGTACTTC
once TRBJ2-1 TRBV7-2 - CASSLAPREHNEQFF TGTGCCAGCAGCTTGGCCCCCCGGGAGCACAATGAGCAGTTCTTC
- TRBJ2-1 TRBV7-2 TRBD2 CASSLMGLASYEQFF TGTGCCAGCAGCTTAATGGGACTAGCGTCTTATGAGCAGTTCTTC
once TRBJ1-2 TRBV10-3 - CAINGRGSGAAYGYTF TGTGCCATCAACGGCAGGGGCTCCGGGGCCGCCTATGGCTACACCTTC
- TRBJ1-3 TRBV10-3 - CAISPRPGNTIYF TGTGCCATCAGTCCCAGGCCGGGAAACACCATATATTTT
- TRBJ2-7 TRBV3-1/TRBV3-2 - CASSQGTAFTYEQYF TGTGCCAGCAGCCAAGGGACAGCCTTCACCTACGAGCAGTACTTC
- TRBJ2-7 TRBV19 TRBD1 CASSADRVSYEQYF TGTGCCAGTAGTGCCGACAGGGTATCCTACGAGCAGTACTTC
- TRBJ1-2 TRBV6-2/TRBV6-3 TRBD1 CASSYSNRGDYGYTF TGTGCCAGCAGTTACTCGAACAGGGGGGACTATGGCTACACCTTC
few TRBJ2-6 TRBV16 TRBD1 CASSQWDRTSSGANVLTF TGTGCCAGCAGCCAATGGGACAGGACCTCCTCTGGGGCCAACGTCCTGACTTTC
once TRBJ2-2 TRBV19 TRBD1 CASSNLIGTVNTGELFF TGTGCCAGTAGCAACTTAATTGGGACAGTTAACACCGGGGAGCTGTTTTTT
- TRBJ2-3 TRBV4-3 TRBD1 CASSQGDRLMSDTQYF TGCGCCAGCAGCCAGGGGGACAGATTAATGTCAGATACGCAGTATTTT
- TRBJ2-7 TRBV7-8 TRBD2 CASSFRSGLAGMGEQYF TGTGCCAGCAGCTTCAGGTCAGGACTAGCGGGGATGGGGGAGCAGTACTTC
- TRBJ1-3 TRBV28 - CATTRTANSGNTIYF TGTGCCACAACCCGGACAGCGAACTCTGGAAACACCATATATTTT
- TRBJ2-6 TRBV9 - CASSEGQFSFGANVLTF TGTGCCAGCAGCGAAGGACAGTTTTCCTTTGGGGCCAACGTCCTGACTTTC
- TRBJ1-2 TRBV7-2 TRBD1 CASSLSTGGNYGYTF TGTGCCAGCAGCTTGTCGACAGGGGGCAACTATGGCTACACCTTC
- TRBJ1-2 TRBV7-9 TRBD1 CASSLDINRGGVGYTF TGTGCCAGCAGCTTAGACATAAACAGGGGGGGAGTTGGCTACACCTTC
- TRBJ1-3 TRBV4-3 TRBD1 CASSQVPGTGSGNTIYF TGCGCCAGCAGCCAAGTTCCCGGGACAGGGTCCGGAAACACCATATATTTT
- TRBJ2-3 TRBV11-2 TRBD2 CASSSPALAGADTQYF TGTGCCAGCAGCTCACCCGCACTAGCGGGGGCCGATACGCAGTATTTT